This paragraph covers one T cell receptor beta chain sequence. Its target is unknown. The authors extracted RNA and reverse transcribed it into cDNA as the sequencing template. The table came from immunoSEQ multiplex PCR; TCRdb's copy has only in-frame clones and leaves some out. The sample has approximately 130,000 clones; about 50% are singletons. CDR3 length: 12 amino acids. CDR1 SGDLS and CDR2 YYNGEE come from the germline V gene. The germline V and J ends were trimmed by 6 bases and 3 bases, with 10 bases remaining between them. This record comes from a study of CD8+ T cells in alopecia areata. General study results and limits: TCRs were shared less clearly across patients than in mice, possibly for HLA-related reasons. For lesional scalp, especially alopecia totalis/universalis, clonality was higher than in normal scalp.

The chain has TRBV9 and TRBJ2-7, with D unresolved. The sequenced sample consisted of NKG2D-low CD8+ T cells sorted from blood. This TCR came from a human donor with alopecia areata. The chain's CDR3 is CASTPDGYEQYF. CDR3 DNA sequence: TGTGCCAGCACCCCGGACGGCTACGAGCAGTACTTC.